This record concerns one TCR beta chain sequence. The data were taken from a study of shared clonotypes between healthy human individuals. Sequencing was performed with immunoSEQ multiplex PCR; in TCRdb, only in-frame clones are kept and a portion is missing. The sample records around 550,000 clones, approximately 95% being singletons. CD45RO-negative, CCR7-positively selected cells formed the naive CD8 fraction, excluding terminally differentiated effector memory CD45RA+ cells. Sequencing was carried out using naive CD8+ T cells sorted from blood. This clonotype was obtained from a woman in her 30s in good health.

The CDR3 loop reads CASSIMGASGRIPYEQYF. DNA for the CDR3: TGTGCCAGCAGCATAATGGGGGCTAGCGGGAGGATTCCCTACGAGCAGTACTTC. The chain links TRBV7-8 to TRBJ2-7; 11 nucleotides agree with TRBD2. The CDR3 spans 18 residues. With V trimmed by 5 bases and J by 2 bases, 14 bases remained unmatched. Germline lookup yields CDR1 SGHVS and CDR2 FQNEAQ.